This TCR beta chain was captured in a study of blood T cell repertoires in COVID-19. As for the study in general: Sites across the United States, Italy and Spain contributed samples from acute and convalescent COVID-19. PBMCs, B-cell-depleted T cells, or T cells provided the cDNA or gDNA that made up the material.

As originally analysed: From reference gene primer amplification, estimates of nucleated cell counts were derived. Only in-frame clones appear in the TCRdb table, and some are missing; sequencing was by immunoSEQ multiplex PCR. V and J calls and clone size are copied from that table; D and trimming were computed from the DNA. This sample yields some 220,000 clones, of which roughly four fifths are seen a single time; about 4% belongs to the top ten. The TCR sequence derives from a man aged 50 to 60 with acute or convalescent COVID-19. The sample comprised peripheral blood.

CDR3: CASSQGGVNEQYF. The CDR3 coding sequence is TGTGCCAGCAGTCAAGGGGGGGTCAACGAGCAGTACTTC. The V gene is TRBV7-3, the J gene TRBJ2-7; a weak D match, TRBD2 (7 bases). The CDR3 length is 13 residues. Germline CDR1 and CDR2: SGHTA and FQGTGA. Between the trimmed V and J ends, which lost 6 bases and 5 bases, there was a span of 14 bases.